This TCR beta chain is drawn from a study of OX40 agonist ivuxolimab in advanced cancers. The germline gives CDR1 SGHRS, CDR2 YFSETQ. The CDR3 totals 13 residues. Trimming shortened V by 0 bases and J by 3 bases, and 6 bases separated the two germline ends. Clones were read by immunoSEQ multiplex PCR, and TCRdb kept only the in-frame ones, dropping some. The repertoire holds 25,000 to 35,000 clones, with around four fifths as singletons. This TCR was recovered from an adult with an advanced solid tumor such as melanoma, head and neck, liver or kidney cancer. The sequenced sample was CD4+ or CD8+ T cells sorted from blood, obtained in a trial of the OX40 agonist ivuxolimab. The chain employs TRBV5-1 and TRBJ1-2, with D unresolved. DNA of the CDR3: TGCGCCAGCAGCTTGGAATTCGACTATGGCTACACCTTC. It translates to CASSLEFDYGYTF. Full variable domain (missing parts from reference TRBV5-1 and TRBJ1-2): KAGVTQTPRYLIKTRGQQVTLSCSPISGHRSVSWYQQTPGQGLQFLFEYFSETQRNKGNFPGRFSGRQFSNSRSEMNVSTLELGDSALYLCASSLEFDYGYTFGSGTRLTVV.